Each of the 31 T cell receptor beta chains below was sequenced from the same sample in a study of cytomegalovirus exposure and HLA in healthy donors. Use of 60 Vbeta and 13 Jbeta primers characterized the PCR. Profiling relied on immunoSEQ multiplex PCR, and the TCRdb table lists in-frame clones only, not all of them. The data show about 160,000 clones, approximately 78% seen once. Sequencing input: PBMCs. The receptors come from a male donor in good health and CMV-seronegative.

The chain's CDR3 is CASSSTPGRNQPQHF. The CDR3 DNA is TGTGCCAGTAGCAGCACTCCAGGTAGGAATCAGCCCCAGCATTTT. The chain employs TRBV19 and TRBJ1-5, with D unclear. The CDR3 extends over 15 amino acids. Trimming cost V 6 bases and J 4 bases, with 16 bases left between them. Germline CDR1 is LNHDA and CDR2 is SQIVND (reference sequence).

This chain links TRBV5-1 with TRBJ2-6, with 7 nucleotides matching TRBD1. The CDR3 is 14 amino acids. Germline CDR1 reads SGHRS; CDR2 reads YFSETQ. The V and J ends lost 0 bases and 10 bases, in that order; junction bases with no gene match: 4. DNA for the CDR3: TGCGCCAGCAGCTTGGGGGGACAGTCTAACGTCCTGACTTTC. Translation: CASSLGGQSNVLTF.

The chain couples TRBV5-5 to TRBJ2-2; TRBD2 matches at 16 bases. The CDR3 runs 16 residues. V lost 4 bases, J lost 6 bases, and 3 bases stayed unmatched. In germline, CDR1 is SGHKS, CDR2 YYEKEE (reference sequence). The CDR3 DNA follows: TGTGCCAGCAGCCGAGGGACTAGCGGGAGGGCCGGGGAGCTGTTTTTT. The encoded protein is CASSRGTSGRAGELFF.

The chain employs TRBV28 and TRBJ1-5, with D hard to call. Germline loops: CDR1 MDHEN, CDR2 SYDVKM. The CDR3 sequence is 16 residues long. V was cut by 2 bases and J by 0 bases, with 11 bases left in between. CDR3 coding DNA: TGTGCCAGCAGTTTAGAACTGCTTAATAGCAATCAGCCCCAGCATTTT. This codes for CASSLELLNSNQPQHF.

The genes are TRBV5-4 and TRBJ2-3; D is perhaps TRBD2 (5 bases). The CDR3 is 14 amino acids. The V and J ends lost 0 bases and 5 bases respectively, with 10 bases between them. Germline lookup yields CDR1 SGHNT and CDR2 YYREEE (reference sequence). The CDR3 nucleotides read TGTGCCAGCAGCTTGGAACCCGAGGGAGATACGCAGTATTTT. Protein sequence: CASSLEPEGDTQYF.

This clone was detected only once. CDR3 sequence: CAIMARTSYEQYF. The CDR3, as DNA: TGTGCCATCATGGCCAGGACTTCCTACGAGCAGTACTTC. The chain has TRBV10-3 and TRBJ2-7; D is possibly TRBD2 (5 bases). The CDR3 covers 13 residues. Germline values: CDR1 ENHRY, CDR2 SYGVKD. V lost 7 bases and J lost 1, with 11 bases in between.

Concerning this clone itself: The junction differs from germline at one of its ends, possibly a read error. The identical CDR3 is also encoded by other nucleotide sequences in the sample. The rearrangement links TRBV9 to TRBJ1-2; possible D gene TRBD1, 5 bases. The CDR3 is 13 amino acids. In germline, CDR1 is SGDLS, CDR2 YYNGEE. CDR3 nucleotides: TGCGCCAGCAGCAAGACAACCCAGGGCGGCTACACCTTC. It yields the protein CASSKTTQGGYTF.

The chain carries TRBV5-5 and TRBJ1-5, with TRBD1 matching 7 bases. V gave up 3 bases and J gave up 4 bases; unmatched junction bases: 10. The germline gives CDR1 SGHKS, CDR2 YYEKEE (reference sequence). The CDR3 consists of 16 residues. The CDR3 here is CASSSAPGQRNQPQHF. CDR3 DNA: TGTGCCAGCAGCTCGGCTCCGGGACAGCGGAATCAGCCCCAGCATTTT.

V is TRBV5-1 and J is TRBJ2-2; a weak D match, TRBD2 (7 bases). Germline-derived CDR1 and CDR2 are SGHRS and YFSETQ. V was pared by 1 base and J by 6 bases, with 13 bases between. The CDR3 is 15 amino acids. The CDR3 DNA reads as TGCGCCAGCAGCTTGACAGGGAGGGGAGCCGGGGAGCTGTTTTTT. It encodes CASSLTGRGAGELFF.

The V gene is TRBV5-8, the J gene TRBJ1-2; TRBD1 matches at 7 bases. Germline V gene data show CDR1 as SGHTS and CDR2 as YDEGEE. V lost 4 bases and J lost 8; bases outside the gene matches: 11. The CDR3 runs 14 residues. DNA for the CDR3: TGTGCCAGCAGCCAACAGGGACAGACGTGGGGCTACACCTTC. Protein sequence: CASSQQGQTWGYTF.

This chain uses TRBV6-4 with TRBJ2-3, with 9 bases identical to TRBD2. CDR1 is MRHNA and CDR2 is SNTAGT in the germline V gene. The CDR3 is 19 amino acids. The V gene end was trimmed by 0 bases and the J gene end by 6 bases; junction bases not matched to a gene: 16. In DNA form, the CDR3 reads TGTGCCAGCAGTGACTCGGTGTTAGCGGGGGACGGGCCTCCGGATACGCAGTATTTT. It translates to CASSDSVLAGDGPPDTQYF.

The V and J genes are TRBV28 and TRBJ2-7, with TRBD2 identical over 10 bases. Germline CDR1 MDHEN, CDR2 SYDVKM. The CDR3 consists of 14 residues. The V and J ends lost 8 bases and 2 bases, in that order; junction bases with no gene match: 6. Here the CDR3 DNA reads TGTGCCAGCCAAACTAGCGGGGTAACCTACGAGCAGTACTTC. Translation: CASQTSGVTYEQYF.

Here the CDR3 DNA reads TGTGCCAGCAGCCCCGGGACTAGCAAAAACACCGGGGAGCTGTTTTTT. This translates into CASSPGTSKNTGELFF. The chain joins TRBV7-9 to TRBJ2-2, with 9 bases aligning to TRBD2. The V segment lost 5 bases and the J segment 2 bases; nucleotides outside the gene matches: 6. CDR1 is SEHNR and CDR2 is FQNEAQ in the germline V gene (reference sequence). This CDR3 has 16 residues.

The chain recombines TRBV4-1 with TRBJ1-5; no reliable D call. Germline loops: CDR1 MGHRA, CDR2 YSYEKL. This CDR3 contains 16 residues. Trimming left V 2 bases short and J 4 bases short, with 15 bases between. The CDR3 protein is CASSQMVVEPNQPQHF. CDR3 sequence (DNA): TGCGCCAGCAGCCAAATGGTAGTCGAGCCGAATCAGCCCCAGCATTTT.

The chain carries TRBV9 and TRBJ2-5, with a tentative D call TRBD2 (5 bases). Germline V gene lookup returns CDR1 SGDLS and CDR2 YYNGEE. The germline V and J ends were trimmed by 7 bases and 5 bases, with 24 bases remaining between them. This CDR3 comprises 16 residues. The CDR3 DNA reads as TGTGCCAGCGCACCTAAGTCCGGATACCGGAGGGAGACCCAGTACTTC. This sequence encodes CASAPKSGYRRETQYF.

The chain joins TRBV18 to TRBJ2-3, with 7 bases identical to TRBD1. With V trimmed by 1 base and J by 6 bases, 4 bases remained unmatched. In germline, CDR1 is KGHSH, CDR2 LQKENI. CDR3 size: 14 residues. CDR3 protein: CASSPQGAMDTQYF. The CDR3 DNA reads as TGTGCCAGCTCACCACAGGGGGCGATGGATACGCAGTATTTT.

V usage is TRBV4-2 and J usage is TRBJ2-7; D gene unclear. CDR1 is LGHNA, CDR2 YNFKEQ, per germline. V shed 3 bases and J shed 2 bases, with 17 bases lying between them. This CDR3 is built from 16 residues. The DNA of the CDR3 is TGTGCCAGCAGCCAGAACGAGCTTCCTTATACCTACGAGCAGTACTTC. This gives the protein CASSQNELPYTYEQYF.

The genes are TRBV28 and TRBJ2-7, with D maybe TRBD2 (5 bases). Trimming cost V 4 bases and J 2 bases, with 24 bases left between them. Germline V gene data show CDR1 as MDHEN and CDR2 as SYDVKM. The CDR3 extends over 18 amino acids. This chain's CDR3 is CASSYTPGEAVIPYEQYF. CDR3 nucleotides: TGTGCCAGCAGTTATACCCCCGGGGAAGCCGTAATCCCCTACGAGCAGTACTTC.

This chain's CDR3 is CASSARQGSREKLFF. The CDR3 DNA reads as TGTGCCAGCAGCGCTCGACAGGGGAGTCGGGAAAAACTGTTTTTT. J is TRBJ1-4 and V is TRBV28; 8 bases fit TRBD1. There are 15 residues in the CDR3. V was pared by 6 bases and J by 8 bases, with 11 bases of the junction left unmatched. Germline V gene data show CDR1 as MDHEN and CDR2 as SYDVKM.

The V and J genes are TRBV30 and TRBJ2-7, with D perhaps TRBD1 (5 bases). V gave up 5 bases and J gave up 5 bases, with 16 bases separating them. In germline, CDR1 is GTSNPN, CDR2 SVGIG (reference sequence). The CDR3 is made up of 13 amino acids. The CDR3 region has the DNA TGTGCCTGGGATCCCAGGGTTCGGGACGAGCAGTACTTC. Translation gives CAWDPRVRDEQYF.

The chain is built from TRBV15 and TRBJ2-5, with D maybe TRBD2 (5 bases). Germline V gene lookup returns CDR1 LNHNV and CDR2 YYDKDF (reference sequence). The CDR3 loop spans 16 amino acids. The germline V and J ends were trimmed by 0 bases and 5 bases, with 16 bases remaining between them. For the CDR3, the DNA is TGTGCCACCAGCAGAGATGAGGGATTATATGTCGAGACCCAGTACTTC. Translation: CATSRDEGLYVETQYF.

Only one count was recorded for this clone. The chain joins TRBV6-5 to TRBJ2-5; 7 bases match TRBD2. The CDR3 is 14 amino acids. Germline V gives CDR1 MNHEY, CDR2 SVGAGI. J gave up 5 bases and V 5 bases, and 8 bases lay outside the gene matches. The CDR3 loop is CASSPSGVQETQYF. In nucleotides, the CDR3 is TGTGCCAGCAGTCCTAGCGGCGTACAGGAGACCCAGTACTTC.

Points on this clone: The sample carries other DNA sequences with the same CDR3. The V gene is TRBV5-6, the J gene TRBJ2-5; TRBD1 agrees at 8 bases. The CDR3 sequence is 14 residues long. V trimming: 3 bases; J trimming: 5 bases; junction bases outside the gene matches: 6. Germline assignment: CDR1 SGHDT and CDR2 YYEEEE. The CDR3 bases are TGTGCCAGCAGCTGGACAGGGCTGGAGGAGACCCAGTACTTC. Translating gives CASSWTGLEETQYF.

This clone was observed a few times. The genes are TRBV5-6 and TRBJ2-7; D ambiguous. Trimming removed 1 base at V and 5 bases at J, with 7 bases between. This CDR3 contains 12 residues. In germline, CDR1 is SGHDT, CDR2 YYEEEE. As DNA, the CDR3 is TGTGCCAGCAGCTTGCTGCCAGACGAGCAGTACTTC. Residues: CASSLLPDEQYF.

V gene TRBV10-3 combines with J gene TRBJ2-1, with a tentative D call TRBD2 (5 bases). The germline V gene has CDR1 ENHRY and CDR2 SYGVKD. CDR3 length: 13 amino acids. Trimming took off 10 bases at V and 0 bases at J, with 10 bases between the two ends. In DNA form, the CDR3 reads TGTGCCACCCGGGGTAGCTCCTACAATGAGCAGTTCTTC. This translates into CATRGSSYNEQFF.

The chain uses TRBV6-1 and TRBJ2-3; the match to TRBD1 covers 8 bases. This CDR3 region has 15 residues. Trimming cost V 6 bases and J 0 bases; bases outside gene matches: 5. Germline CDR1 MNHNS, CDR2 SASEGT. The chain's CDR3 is CASRARQGSTDTQYF. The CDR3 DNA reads TGTGCCAGCAGGGCGAGACAGGGGAGCACAGATACGCAGTATTTT.

The CDR3 spells CASSPGQISNQPQHF. The CDR3 nucleotides are TGTGCCAGCAGTCCGGGACAGATTAGCAATCAGCCCCAGCATTTT. The rearrangement joins TRBV27 to TRBJ1-5, with 7 bases lining up with TRBD1. This CDR3 is 15 amino acids long. Germline assignment: CDR1 MNHEY and CDR2 SMNVEV (reference sequence). V lost 5 bases and J lost 0; bases outside the gene matches: 4.

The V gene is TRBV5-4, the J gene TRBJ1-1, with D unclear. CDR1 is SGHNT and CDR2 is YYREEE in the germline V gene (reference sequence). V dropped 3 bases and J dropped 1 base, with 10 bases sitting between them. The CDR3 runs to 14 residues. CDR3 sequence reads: CASSWNRGNTEAFF. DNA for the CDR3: TGTGCCAGCAGCTGGAACCGGGGGAACACTGAAGCTTTCTTT.

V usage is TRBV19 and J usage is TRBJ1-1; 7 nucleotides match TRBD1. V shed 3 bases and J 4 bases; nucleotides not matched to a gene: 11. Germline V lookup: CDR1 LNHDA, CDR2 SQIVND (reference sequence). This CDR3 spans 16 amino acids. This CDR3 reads CASSIPRVGGLTEAFF. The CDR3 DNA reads TGTGCCAGTAGTATCCCACGGGTAGGGGGCCTCACTGAAGCTTTCTTT.

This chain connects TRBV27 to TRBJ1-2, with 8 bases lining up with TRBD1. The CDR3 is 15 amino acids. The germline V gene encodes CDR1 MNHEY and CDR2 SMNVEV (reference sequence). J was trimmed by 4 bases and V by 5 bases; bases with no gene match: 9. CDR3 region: CASSGGDRLAYGYTF. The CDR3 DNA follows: TGTGCCAGCAGTGGGGGGGACAGGTTAGCCTATGGCTACACCTTC.

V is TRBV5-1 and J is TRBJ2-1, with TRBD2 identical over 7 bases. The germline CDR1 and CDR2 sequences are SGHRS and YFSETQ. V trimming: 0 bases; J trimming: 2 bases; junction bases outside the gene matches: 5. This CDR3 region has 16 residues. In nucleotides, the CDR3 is TGCGCCAGCAGCTTGGATGCGGGAGAGGCCTACAATGAGCAGTTCTTC. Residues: CASSLDAGEAYNEQFF.